This T cell receptor (beta chain) was recovered during a study of blood T cell dynamics during melanoma immunotherapy. Notes on the study in general: Whether repertoire-driving clones were melanoma-specific could not be determined.

The CDR3 contains 16 residues. With V trimmed by 5 bases and J by 0 bases, 7 bases remained unmatched. CDR1 and CDR2 from the germline V gene are SNHLY and FYNNEI. Sequencing was performed with immunoSEQ multiplex PCR; in TCRdb, only in-frame clones are kept and a portion is missing. This table holds more than 13,000 clones, approximately 90% found once. The time point was: week 3, after first cycle of checkpoint inhibitor. In the case of this clone: Its antigen is undetermined.

The chain recombines TRBV2 with TRBJ2-3, with 8 bases fitting TRBD1. The receptor was isolated from a human donor with melanoma. The sample in question was blood, obtained from a patient treated with checkpoint blockade. The CDR3 DNA sequence: TGTGCCAGCAGTCGCGACAGGGGTCACAGCACAGATACGCAGTATTTT. Its protein is CASSRDRGHSTDTQYF.